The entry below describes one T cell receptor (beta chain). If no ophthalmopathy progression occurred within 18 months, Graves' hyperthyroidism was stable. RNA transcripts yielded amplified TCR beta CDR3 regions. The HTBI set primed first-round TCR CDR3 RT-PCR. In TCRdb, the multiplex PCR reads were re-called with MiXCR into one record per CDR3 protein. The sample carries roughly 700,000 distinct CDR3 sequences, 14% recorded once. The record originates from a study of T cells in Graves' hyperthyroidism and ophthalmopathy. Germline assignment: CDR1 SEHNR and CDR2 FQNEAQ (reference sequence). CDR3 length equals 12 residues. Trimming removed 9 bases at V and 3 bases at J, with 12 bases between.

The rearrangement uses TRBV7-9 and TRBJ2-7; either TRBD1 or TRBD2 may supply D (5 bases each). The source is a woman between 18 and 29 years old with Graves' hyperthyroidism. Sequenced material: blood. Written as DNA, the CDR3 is TGTGCCAGTGGGGACCGCCGCTACGAGCAGTACTTC. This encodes CASGDRRYEQYF.